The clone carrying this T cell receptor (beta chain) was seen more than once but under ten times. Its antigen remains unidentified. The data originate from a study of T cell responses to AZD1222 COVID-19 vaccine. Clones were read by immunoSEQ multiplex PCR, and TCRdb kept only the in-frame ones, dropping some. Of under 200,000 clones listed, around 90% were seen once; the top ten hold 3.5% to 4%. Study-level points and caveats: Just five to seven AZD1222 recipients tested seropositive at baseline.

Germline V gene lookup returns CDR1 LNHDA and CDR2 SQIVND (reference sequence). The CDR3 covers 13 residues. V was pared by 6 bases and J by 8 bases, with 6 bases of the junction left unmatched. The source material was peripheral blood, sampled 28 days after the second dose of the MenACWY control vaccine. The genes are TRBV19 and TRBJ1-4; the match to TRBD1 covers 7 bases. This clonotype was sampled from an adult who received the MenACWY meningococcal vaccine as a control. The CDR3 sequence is CASSETGQEKLFF. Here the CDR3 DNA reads TGTGCCAGTAGCGAGACAGGGCAGGAAAAACTGTTTTTT.